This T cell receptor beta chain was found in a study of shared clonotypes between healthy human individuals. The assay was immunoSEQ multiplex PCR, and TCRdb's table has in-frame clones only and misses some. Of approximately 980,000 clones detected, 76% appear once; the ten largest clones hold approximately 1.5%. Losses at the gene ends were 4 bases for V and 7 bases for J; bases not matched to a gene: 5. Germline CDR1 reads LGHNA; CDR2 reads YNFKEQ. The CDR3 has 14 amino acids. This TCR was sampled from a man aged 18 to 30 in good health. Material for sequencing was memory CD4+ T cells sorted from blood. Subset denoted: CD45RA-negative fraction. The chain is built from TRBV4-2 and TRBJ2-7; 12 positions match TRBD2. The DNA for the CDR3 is TGTGCCAGCAGCCCCCGGACTAGCGGGGAAGAGCAGTACTTC. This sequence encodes CASSPRTSGEEQYF.